This T cell receptor beta chain stems from a study of blood T cell repertoires in COVID-19. Study information: Specimens from acute and convalescent COVID-19 originated in the United States, Italy and Spain.

This clone was seen just once. The method was immunoSEQ multiplex PCR; TCRdb's version includes in-frame clones alone and lacks a portion of them. The repertoire includes tens of thousands of clones, roughly 80% of them detected once, and about 4.3% sits in the top ten. The specimen was peripheral blood. This TCR came from a woman in her fifties or sixties with acute or convalescent COVID-19.

The CDR3 nucleotides are TGCGCCAGCAGCTTGGGCCAATCATCGGGGGAGCAGTACTTC. This gives the protein CASSLGQSSGEQYF. This chain links TRBV5-1 with TRBJ2-7, with D tentatively TRBD2 (5 bases). The CDR3 spans 14 residues. Trimming removed 0 bases from V and 7 bases from J, with 14 bases in between. Germline CDR1 and CDR2: SGHRS and YFSETQ.